This T cell receptor (beta chain) was retrieved from a study of monozygotic twins with inflammatory bowel disease. For each CDR3 protein, TCRdb gives one entry from its re-call of the 5' RACE reads, without DNA. Recorded here are 200,000 to 250,000 distinct CDR3 sequences; the top ten clones represent around 7.7%. The CDR3 is 15 residues long. Germline V lookup: CDR1 MGHRA, CDR2 YSYEKL. The source material was blood. The V and J genes are TRBV4-1 and TRBJ1-2. This clonotype originated in a human donor with ulcerative colitis or Crohn's disease, or a healthy co-twin of an affected twin (not recorded which). The CDR3 loop reads CVSSQVYGFGYGYTF.